These 30 T cell receptor beta chains originate from one sample sequenced in a study of blood T cell repertoires in COVID-19. Sequenced by immunoSEQ multiplex PCR; TCRdb stores in-frame clones only, minus some. The repertoire consists of approximately 360,000 clones, with roughly four fifths occurring once and the leading ten covering less than 6%. Input material: PBMCs or T cells enriched from blood (not recorded which). Every receptor here comes from a woman between 45 and 65 years old who had recovered from COVID-19.

The rearrangement uses TRBV7-2 and TRBJ1-2, with D unresolved. CDR1 is SGHTA, CDR2 FQGNSA, per germline. V lost 9 bases and J 8 bases, leaving 22 bases between the germline ends. The CDR3 runs 14 residues. The CDR3 DNA reads as TGTGCCAGTTCCGGGAGGGCGGACGGGCTCGGCTACACCTTC. It encodes CASSGRADGLGYTF.

The chain has TRBV7-2 and TRBJ2-5, with TRBD1 as a possible D gene (6 bases). Trimming took off 4 bases at V and 5 bases at J, with 17 bases between the two ends. The germline V gene has CDR1 SGHTA and CDR2 FQGNSA. The CDR3 has 15 residues. The CDR3 here is CASSSGGSARETQYF. CDR3 DNA: TGTGCCAGCAGCTCTGGGGGCTCAGCTAGGGAGACCCAGTACTTC.

The count of this clone is one. V gene TRBV5-6 combines with J gene TRBJ1-2, with 11 bases lining up with TRBD1. After removal of 0 bases from V and 3 bases from J, the junction contained 7 bases not matched to a gene. From germline, CDR1 is SGHDT and CDR2 YYEEEE. The CDR3 has 17 residues. The CDR3 sequence is CASSLAPWGQGDYGYTF. DNA for the CDR3: TGTGCCAGCAGCTTGGCCCCATGGGGACAGGGGGACTATGGCTACACCTTC.

J is TRBJ2-1 and V is TRBV19, with D perhaps TRBD2 (6 bases). The CDR3 contains 14 residues. CDR1 and CDR2 from the germline V gene are LNHDA and SQIVND (reference sequence). The germline V and J ends were trimmed by 4 bases and 6 bases, with 13 bases remaining between them. In DNA form, the CDR3 reads TGTGCCAGTAGTACGATGGGACTCCCCAATGAGCAGTTCTTC. This translates into CASSTMGLPNEQFF.

Note on this clone: Other DNA sequences from this sample encode an identical CDR3 as well. The J gene is TRBJ2-7, the V gene TRBV12-3 or TRBV12-4, with D possibly matching TRBD1 (6 bases). V was clipped by 6 bases and J by 4 bases, with 10 bases between them. The CDR3 is 12 amino acids. CDR3 sequence: CASSPGQYEQYF. The DNA of the CDR3 is TGTGCCAGCAGCCCCGGACAGTACGAGCAGTACTTC.

This chain connects TRBV3-1 (or the pseudogene TRBV3-2) to TRBJ2-5; D is possibly TRBD2 (6 bases). CDR3 size: 16 residues. The germline V and J ends were trimmed by 4 bases and 1 base, with 16 bases remaining between them. Germline values: CDR1 LGHDT, CDR2 YNNKEL (reference sequence). The CDR3 spells CASSPRALLAQETQYF. The CDR3 DNA sequence: TGTGCCAGCAGCCCGAGGGCCTTACTAGCCCAAGAGACCCAGTACTTC.

This chain joins TRBV6-5 and TRBJ1-4; 10 positions agree with TRBD1. CDR1 and CDR2 (germline): MNHEY, SVGAGI. The CDR3 consists of 16 residues. After removal of 2 bases from V and 8 bases from J, the junction contained 8 bases not matched to a gene. CDR3 sequence (DNA): TGTGCCAGCAGTTACGGGGTGGGGACAGGGGTCGAAAAACTGTTTTTT. Its translation: CASSYGVGTGVEKLFF.

This chain links TRBV7-2 with TRBJ1-6; 11 nucleotides align to TRBD1. This CDR3 region has 19 residues. V dropped 0 bases and J dropped 8; count of bases not matched to a gene: 12. The germline V gene encodes CDR1 SGHTA and CDR2 FQGNSA. Here the CDR3 reads CASSLAFKRTGGSYSPLHF. CDR3 DNA sequence: TGTGCCAGCAGCTTAGCCTTCAAAAGGACAGGGGGCAGTTATTCACCCCTCCACTTT.

The rearrangement uses TRBV7-8 and TRBJ2-7, with 10 nucleotides matching TRBD2. V trimming: 2 bases; J trimming: 0 bases; junction bases outside the gene matches: 4. Looked up from germline, CDR1 is SGHVS and CDR2 is FQNEAQ. This CDR3 contains 16 residues. CDR3 sequence (DNA): TGTGCCAGCAGCTTATGGACTAGCGGAAGCTCCTACGAGCAGTACTTC. This translates into CASSLWTSGSSYEQYF.

A few counts support this clone. The V call is TRBV30, the J call TRBJ2-6; 12 bases agree with TRBD1. CDR1 is GTSNPN, CDR2 SVGIG, per germline (reference sequence). CDR3 size: 16 residues. V lost 3 bases, J lost 3 bases, and 3 bases stayed unmatched. CDR3 in amino acids: CAWRGQGALGANVLTF. The CDR3 DNA reads as TGTGCCTGGAGGGGACAGGGGGCGCTTGGGGCCAACGTCCTGACTTTC.

This clone was recorded only once. The rearrangement uses TRBV27 and TRBJ1-1, with D tentatively TRBD1 (6 bases). The CDR3 has 13 amino acids. Germline CDR1 and CDR2: MNHEY and SMNVEV (reference sequence). V was pared by 7 bases and J by 5 bases, with 14 bases between. This CDR3 reads CASTTDRNTEAFF. The DNA for the CDR3 is TGTGCCAGCACTACCGACAGGAATACTGAAGCTTTCTTT.

CDR3 bases: TGTGCCAGCAGCCTCAGGGGGCAGGTAGTAGTTCGCACTGAAGCTTTCTTT. It is translated as CASSLRGQVVVRTEAFF. The chain links TRBV11-2 to TRBJ1-1; the match to TRBD1 covers 8 bases. The CDR3 length is 17 residues. Germline V gives CDR1 SGHAT, CDR2 FQNNGV. After removal of 5 bases from V and 4 bases from J, the junction contained 15 bases not matched to a gene.

The CDR3 DNA is TGTGCCAGCAGCCGTGAGGGCATCACTGAAGCTTTCTTT. This sequence encodes CASSREGITEAFF. J is TRBJ1-1 and V is TRBV3-1 (or the pseudogene TRBV3-2); D gene unclear. The CDR3 is made up of 13 amino acids. The V gene's germline CDR1 is LGHDT and CDR2 YNNKEL (reference sequence). V was clipped by 4 bases and J by 4 bases, with 10 bases between them.

The CDR3 is CATSRGTVSTYGYTF. In DNA form, the CDR3 reads TGTGCCACCAGCAGAGGGACAGTGTCTACCTATGGCTACACCTTC. This rearrangement joins TRBV15 to TRBJ1-2; D is perhaps TRBD1 (6 bases). Trimming cost V 1 base and J 4 bases, with 13 bases left between them. The CDR3 is 15 amino acids. In germline, CDR1 is LNHNV, CDR2 YYDKDF (reference sequence).

V usage is TRBV7-9 and J usage is TRBJ1-2; D is possibly TRBD1 (5 bases). V was clipped by 7 bases and J by 0 bases, with 9 bases between them. Germline V lookup: CDR1 SEHNR, CDR2 FQNEAQ (reference sequence). CDR3 length equals 13 residues. CDR3 loop: CASIETANYGYTF. In DNA form, the CDR3 reads TGTGCCAGCATCGAGACAGCTAACTATGGCTACACCTTC. The full variable domain, with the rest looked up from reference TRBV7-9 and TRBJ1-2, is DTGVSQNPRHKITKRGQNVTFRCDPISEHNRLYWYRQTLGQGPEFLTYFQNEAQLEKSRLLSDRFSAERPKGSFSTLEIQRTEQGDSAMYLCASIETANYGYTFGSGTRLTVV.

The chain couples TRBV15 to TRBJ2-7; D not resolved. V lost 2 bases, J lost 0 bases, and 8 bases lay in between. Germline CDR1 is LNHNV and CDR2 is YYDKDF (reference sequence). The length of the CDR3 is 14 residues. This chain's CDR3 is CATSRSTPSYEQYF. The CDR3 coding sequence is TGTGCCACCAGCAGATCGACTCCCTCCTACGAGCAGTACTTC. The whole variable domain, remainder taken from reference TRBV15 and TRBJ2-7, is DAMVIQNPRYQVTQFGKPVTLSCSQTLNHNVMYWYQQKSSQAPKLLFHYYDKDFNNEADTPDNFQSRRPNTSFCFLDIRSPGLGDTAMYLCATSRSTPSYEQYFGPGTRLTVT.

The chain employs TRBV9 and TRBJ1-1; D is perhaps TRBD1 (5 bases). V was pared by 6 bases and J by 4 bases, with 19 bases between. Germline CDR1 SGDLS, CDR2 YYNGEE. There are 15 residues in the CDR3. CDR3 sequence: CASTPRAVLGTEAFF. CDR3 DNA sequence: TGTGCCAGCACTCCCAGGGCGGTTTTGGGCACTGAAGCTTTCTTT.

This chain connects TRBV3-1 (or the pseudogene TRBV3-2) to TRBJ1-5; TRBD1 might be the D (5 bases). Trimming pared 0 bases from V and 0 bases from J, leaving 12 bases between. The V gene's germline CDR1 is LGHDT and CDR2 YNNKEL (reference sequence). There are 17 residues in the CDR3. The CDR3 nucleotides are TGTGCCAGCAGCCAAGACAGCCAGGGCCTTAGCAATCAGCCCCAGCATTTT. Translated, it gives CASSQDSQGLSNQPQHF.

This clone was counted between two and nine times. CDR3 sequence: CASSSELAYEQYF. The CDR3, as DNA: TGTGCCAGCAGTTCGGAACTAGCGTACGAGCAGTACTTC. V and J are TRBV27 and TRBJ2-7; 7 bases align to TRBD2. The germline CDR1 and CDR2 sequences are MNHEY and SMNVEV (reference sequence). This CDR3 contains 13 residues. The J segment lost 4 bases and the V segment lost 4 bases, leaving 4 bases of the junction unmatched.

This clone came up once. The chain combines TRBV19 with TRBJ1-2, with D hard to call. CDR3 length: 15 residues. CDR1 is LNHDA and CDR2 is SQIVND in the germline V gene (reference sequence). The V end lost 8 bases, the J end lost 10 bases, and 26 bases lay between the germline ends. The CDR3 nucleotides read TGTGCCAGTCTGCCTGCGATGGGAGTAATTCTTGCCTACACCTTC. Protein: CASLPAMGVILAYTF.

The chain recombines TRBV4-2 with TRBJ2-2, with D possibly TRBD2 on 7 matching bases. The CDR3 extends over 18 amino acids. CDR1 and CDR2 from the germline V gene are LGHNA and YNFKEQ. V shed 0 bases and J shed 4 bases, with 18 bases lying between them. The CDR3 is CASSQEGPLRGPTGELFF. Here the CDR3 DNA reads TGTGCCAGCAGCCAAGAGGGCCCATTGCGGGGGCCCACCGGGGAGCTGTTTTTT.

This clone was detected a few times. The chain recombines TRBV7-2 with TRBJ1-2; 7 positions agree with TRBD1. Germline CDR1 SGHTA, CDR2 FQGNSA. V lost 1 base and J lost 4; bases outside the gene matches: 6. The CDR3 has 15 residues. CDR3 DNA: TGTGCCAGCAGCTTAGAGCCACAGGGGTCCTATGGCTACACCTTC. Amino acids: CASSLEPQGSYGYTF. Combining the CDR3 with reference TRBV7-2 and TRBJ1-2 gives the whole variable domain GAGVSQSPSNKVTEKGKDVELRCDPISGHTALYWYRQSLGQGLEFLIYFQGNSAPDKSGLPSDRFSAERTGGSVSTLTIQRTQQEDSAVYLCASSLEPQGSYGYTFGSGTRLTVV.

This clone was found once. The chain employs TRBV6-5 and TRBJ2-1, with 8 bases fitting TRBD2. The CDR3 runs to 15 residues. With 7 bases clipped from V and 7 bases from J, the junction kept 12 bases outside the gene matches. CDR1 MNHEY and CDR2 SVGAGI come from the germline V gene. In DNA, the CDR3 is TGTGCCAGCACCTGGGGGACTAGTGAAATAAATGAGCAGTTCTTC. It yields the protein CASTWGTSEINEQFF.

The V call is TRBV19, the J call TRBJ1-1; no clear D. The CDR3 runs 14 residues. Germline V gene data show CDR1 as LNHDA and CDR2 as SQIVND (reference sequence). V lost 7 bases to trimming and J lost 1 base, with 13 bases between them. The CDR3 nucleotides are TGTGCCAGTACCCCGGGAGGTCCGAACACTGAAGCTTTCTTT. Amino acids: CASTPGGPNTEAFF. The variable domain in full, with the rest retrieved from reference TRBV19 and TRBJ1-1, is DGGITQSPKYLFRKEGQNVTLSCEQNLNHDAMYWYRQDPGQGLRLIYYSQIVNDFQKGDIAEGYSVSREKKESFPLTVTSAQKNPTAFYLCASTPGGPNTEAFFGQGTRLTVV.

The chain uses TRBV11-3 and TRBJ1-2; 7 bases are a match to TRBD1. The CDR3 runs 13 residues. After removal of 5 bases from V and 3 bases from J, the junction contained 3 bases not matched to a gene. Germline CDR1 and CDR2: SGHNT and YENEEA. In nucleotides, the CDR3 is TGTGCCAGCAGCGCCGGGACAGACTATGGCTACACCTTC. This translates into CASSAGTDYGYTF.

The gene calls are TRBV6-2 or TRBV6-3 and TRBJ1-5, with D uncertain. V lost 6 bases, J lost 6 bases, and 9 bases lay in between. CDR3 size: 12 residues. The germline V gene has CDR1 MNHEY and CDR2 SVGEGT. The CDR3 reads CASSSGSQPQHF. Written as DNA, the CDR3 is TGTGCCAGCAGCTCAGGAAGTCAGCCCCAGCATTTT.

CDR3 coding DNA: TGCGCCAGCAGCTCGGCAGGGGGTTACCAAGAGACCCAGTACTTC. Its translation: CASSSAGGYQETQYF. The V and J genes are TRBV5-1 and TRBJ2-5, with 7 nucleotides matching TRBD1. The V and J ends lost 3 bases and 0 bases, in that order; junction bases with no gene match: 5. The germline gives CDR1 SGHRS, CDR2 YFSETQ. This CDR3 has 15 amino acids.

This clone has at least ten counts. The V call is TRBV7-9, the J call TRBJ2-1, with 10 bases lining up with TRBD1. The CDR3 covers 16 residues. Per the germline V gene, CDR1 is SEHNR and CDR2 is FQNEAQ (reference sequence). The V gene end was trimmed by 6 bases and the J gene end by 7 bases; junction bases not matched to a gene: 12. The CDR3 DNA reads as TGTGCCAGCAGTTTTAAACCGGGACAGGGGCTGAATGAGCAGTTCTTC. The encoded protein is CASSFKPGQGLNEQFF.

This clone showed up just a few times. CDR3 bases: TGTGCCAGCAGCCAAGATATCAGTTACACTGAAGCTTTCTTT. Amino acids: CASSQDISYTEAFF. The rearrangement uses TRBV4-2 and TRBJ1-1; no firm D call. The CDR3 covers 14 residues. The V end was cut by 0 bases, the J end by 3 bases, with 8 bases between. Germline loops: CDR1 LGHNA, CDR2 YNFKEQ.

This clone showed up just once. The chain has TRBV6-4 and TRBJ1-1, with a weak D call TRBD1 (6 bases). The CDR3 length is 13 residues. The V end lost 3 bases, the J end lost 1 base, and 6 bases lay between the germline ends. Germline CDR1 is MRHNA and CDR2 is SNTAGT. CDR3 in DNA: TGTGCCAGCAGTGAACAGGGGAACACTGAAGCTTTCTTT. It yields the protein CASSEQGNTEAFF.